These T cell receptor beta chains were read from a single sample in a study of blood T cells in healthy people across ages. MiXCR, run by TCRdb on the 5' RACE reads, gives a single entry per CDR3 protein. The sample has hundreds of thousands of distinct CDR3 sequences, about 62% seen once. Sequencing was carried out using blood. The receptors were gathered from a young man in good health. The CDR3 runs from the conserved cysteine through the conserved F or W. Each record gives: D gene, clone size, J gene, V gene, CDR3 protein, CDR3 DNA. A D gene is named only where the DNA matches it firmly. The size field is filled for only some rows; it gives once, few, many or a size class.

- - TRBJ1-4 TRBV28 CASSPNPGQLNEKLFF TGTGCCAGCAGTCCGAACCCGGGACAACTTAATGAAAAACTGTTTTTT
TRBD1 - TRBJ1-1 TRBV5-4 CASSYNRGRNTEAFF TGTGCCAGCAGCTATAACAGGGGGCGAAACACTGAAGCTTTCTTT
TRBD1 - TRBJ1-2 TRBV12-3/TRBV12-4 CASSGQGFYGYTF TGTGCCAGCAGTGGACAGGGATTCTATGGCTACACCTTC
- - TRBJ2-5 TRBV6-6 CASSYLKGEQYF TGTGCCAGCAGTTATTTGAAGGGAGAGCAGTACTTC
TRBD1 many TRBJ2-4 TRBV6-2/TRBV6-3 CASRFTGVDGIQYF TGTGCCAGCAGATTCACAGGGGTAGATGGCATTCAGTACTTC
TRBD2 few TRBJ2-1 TRBV20-1 CSARDGAGGLRDEQFF TGCAGTGCTAGAGATGGTGCGGGGGGGCTCAGGGATGAGCAGTTCTTC
TRBD2 - TRBJ2-1 TRBV30 CAWTPLAGGSLNEQFF TGTGCCTGGACCCCCTTAGCGGGAGGCTCCCTCAATGAGCAGTTCTTC
- - TRBJ1-1 TRBV30 CAWSGLGTMNTEAFF TGTGCCTGGAGTGGACTAGGGACGATGAACACTGAAGCTTTCTTT
TRBD1 - TRBJ2-7 TRBV6-5 CASSPTRDRVSYEQYF TGTGCCAGCAGCCCGACCCGGGACAGGGTATCCTACGAGCAGTACTTC
TRBD1 - TRBJ2-5 TRBV7-2 CASSQRTGLGTQYF TGTGCCAGCAGCCAAAGGACAGGGTTAGGGACCCAGTACTTC
- - TRBJ1-2 TRBV5-1 CASSPGSENYGYTF TGCGCCAGCAGCCCGGGGAGTGAAAACTATGGCTACACCTTC
TRBD1 - TRBJ1-2 TRBV25-1 CASTAETGVYGYTF TGTGCCAGCACCGCAGAGACAGGGGTCTATGGCTACACCTTC
- - TRBJ2-3 TRBV7-2 CASSLAHGGAGTDTQYF TGTGCCAGCAGCTTAGCGCATGGGGGCGCGGGCACAGATACGCAGTATTTT
- - TRBJ2-3 TRBV6-5 CASSYRRIAGTDTQYF TGTGCCAGCAGTTATCGCCGGATTGCTGGCACAGATACGCAGTATTTT
- few TRBJ2-1 TRBV6-6 CASSFQAGSYNEQFF TGTGCCAGCAGTTTTCAGGCTGGGTCTTACAATGAGCAGTTCTTC
- - TRBJ2-7 TRBV29-1 CSVKTGPYEQYF TGCAGCGTTAAAACAGGGCCCTACGAGCAGTACTTC
- - TRBJ2-3 TRBV12-3/TRBV12-4 CASQTQGGARDTQYF TGTGCCAGCCAAACTCAGGGGGGTGCACGGGATACGCAGTATTTT
- - TRBJ2-1 TRBV12-3/TRBV12-4 CASTPGAGSSYNEQFF TGTGCCAGCACCCCTGGGGCGGGCAGCTCCTACAATGAGCAGTTCTTC
- many TRBJ2-1 TRBV15 CATSRVVGQYSYNEQFF TGTGCCACCAGCAGAGTAGTTGGGCAGTACTCCTACAATGAGCAGTTCTTC
- once TRBJ1-5 TRBV2 CASSEDNNQPQHF TGTGCCAGCAGTGAGGACAACAATCAGCCCCAGCATTTT
- few TRBJ1-5 TRBV4-2 CASSQGGGEGNQPQHF TGTGCCAGCAGCCAAGGGGGAGGGGAAGGCAATCAGCCCCAGCATTTT
- - TRBJ2-2 TRBV30 CAWLRTTPRRELFF TGTGCCTGGTTAAGGACAACCCCCAGACGGGAGCTGTTTTTT
TRBD2 - TRBJ2-5 TRBV12-3/TRBV12-4 CASSSIGLAGRRETQYF TGTGCCAGCAGTTCCATAGGACTAGCGGGAAGAAGAGAGACCCAGTACTTC
- - TRBJ2-2 TRBV28 CASSLQGGELFF TGTGCCAGCAGTTTACAGGGCGGGGAGCTGTTTTTT
TRBD2 - TRBJ2-1 TRBV6-2/TRBV6-3 CASRPLAGGGYNEQFF TGTGCCAGCAGGCCGTTAGCGGGAGGGGGGTACAATGAGCAGTTCTTC
- - TRBJ2-3 TRBV28 CASSPIRGDTQYF TGTGCCAGCAGCCCAATACGAGGAGATACGCAGTATTTT
- - TRBJ2-3 TRBV4-3 CASSQVWRTYSTDTQYF TGCGCCAGCAGCCAAGTCTGGCGGACCTATAGCACAGATACGCAGTATTTT
- - TRBJ1-5 TRBV7-2 CASSSQFQPQHF TGTGCCAGCAGCTCGCAATTTCAGCCCCAGCATTTT
- - TRBJ2-7 TRBV7-9 CASILTGESYEQYF TGTGCCAGCATACTTACGGGGGAGTCCTACGAGCAGTACTTC
- - TRBJ1-2 TRBV4-2 CASSQGLGQYGYTF TGTGCCAGCAGCCAAGGACTCGGGCAGTATGGCTACACCTTC
TRBD2 - TRBJ2-1 TRBV9 CASSVEGAGGPAGELFF TGTGCCAGCAGCGTAGAAGGAGCGGGAGGGCCTGCCGGGGAGCTGTTCTTC
- - TRBJ2-1 TRBV29-1 CSGEAQGVEQFF TGCAGCGGCGAAGCCCAAGGGGTCGAGCAGTTCTTC
- - TRBJ2-7 TRBV7-2 CASSSPKGAYEQYF TGTGCCAGCAGCTCCCCAAAGGGAGCCTACGAGCAGTACTTC
- few TRBJ2-6 TRBV10-3 CAIRTGSGANVLTF TGTGCCATCAGGACAGGATCTGGGGCCAACGTCCTGACTTTC
- - TRBJ1-2 TRBV10-3 CAISGQVPPSGYTF TGTGCCATCAGTGGACAGGTCCCCCCATCTGGCTACACCTTC
- - TRBJ2-7 TRBV4-3 CASSQDDEASYEQYF TGCGCCAGCAGCCAAGATGACGAGGCCTCCTACGAGCAGTACTTC
- - TRBJ1-2 TRBV18 CASSPPIGGDYGYTF TGTGCCAGCTCACCACCAATCGGAGGAGACTATGGCTACACCTTC
- few TRBJ2-1 TRBV12-3/TRBV12-4 CASSWGPREINEQFF TGTGCCAGCAGTTGGGGCCCCAGGGAAATCAATGAGCAGTTCTTC
- - TRBJ2-6 TRBV29-1 CSRGSGLSGANVLTF TGCAGTAGGGGGTCGGGATTAAGCGGGGCCAACGTCCTGACTTTC
TRBD1 - TRBJ1-2 TRBV10-3 CAISERGQEGYTF TGTGCCATCAGTGAGAGGGGGCAAGAAGGCTACACCTTC
TRBD1 - TRBJ1-2 TRBV29-1 CSVRQGRNYGYTF TGCAGCGTCAGACAGGGGAGGAACTATGGCTACACCTTC
- - TRBJ2-1 TRBV27 CASSVQWGAPINEQFF TGTGCCAGCAGTGTTCAATGGGGGGCCCCAATTAATGAGCAGTTCTTC
- - TRBJ2-1 TRBV7-9 CASSLEGRARDEQFF TGTGCCAGCAGCTTAGAAGGCAGGGCCCGCGATGAGCAGTTCTTC
TRBD1 few TRBJ2-4 TRBV11-2 CASSSLTGGNIQYF TGTGCCAGCAGCTCTCTGACAGGGGGGAACATTCAGTACTTC
TRBD2 - TRBJ2-7 TRBV3-1 CASSQLAGYEQYF TGTGCCAGCAGTCAACTAGCGGGATACGAGCAGTACTTC
- - TRBJ2-1 TRBV6-2/TRBV6-3 CASVASLGAADNEQFF TGTGCCAGCGTAGCCTCTCTAGGTGCTGCGGACAATGAGCAGTTCTTC
TRBD2 few TRBJ2-5 TRBV4-2 CASSPLAGTQETQYF TGTGCCAGCAGCCCGTTAGCGGGGACCCAAGAGACCCAGTACTTC
TRBD1 - TRBJ1-1 TRBV6-5 CASSDRGSRTEAFF TGTGCCAGCAGTGACAGGGGGTCGAGGACTGAAGCTTTCTTT
- - TRBJ2-5 TRBV20-1 CSARDSRVWETQYF TGCAGTGCTAGAGACAGCAGGGTGTGGGAGACCCAGTACTTC
- few TRBJ2-3 TRBV7-2 CASSLVASGTDTQYF TGTGCCAGCAGCTTAGTGGCTAGCGGCACAGATACGCAGTATTTT
- - TRBJ2-7 TRBV7-2 CASSGRGASYNEQYF TGTGCCAGCAGCGGTAGGGGGGCCTCCTACAATGAGCAGTACTTC
- few TRBJ2-7 TRBV7-8 CASTPGGGGMNEQYF TGTGCCAGCACCCCAGGGGGGGGAGGTATGAACGAGCAGTACTTC
TRBD1 few TRBJ1-1 TRBV6-2/TRBV6-3 CASSTGQGITEAFF TGTGCCAGCAGTACGGGACAGGGCATCACTGAAGCTTTCTTT
TRBD2 once TRBJ2-7 TRBV28 CASSLSGAGGIPEQYF TGTGCCAGCAGTTTATCCGGCGCGGGAGGAATCCCCGAGCAGTACTTC
- - TRBJ2-1 TRBV27 CASSLSILTPHNEQFF TGTGCCAGCAGTTTATCGATCCTAACCCCTCACAATGAGCAGTTCTTC
- once TRBJ2-1 TRBV20-1 CSAESSANEQFF TGCAGTGCCGAATCCAGCGCCAATGAGCAGTTCTTC
TRBD2 - TRBJ2-1 TRBV15 CATSASGNGEQFF TGTGCCACCAGTGCTAGCGGGAACGGTGAGCAGTTCTTC
- - TRBJ2-3 TRBV20-1 CSARLPSGISTDTQYF TGCAGTGCTCGCCTCCCGAGCGGAATAAGCACAGATACGCAGTATTTT